These T cell receptor beta chains were read from a single sample in a study of blood T cell repertoires in COVID-19. Only in-frame clones appear in the TCRdb table, and some are missing; sequencing was by immunoSEQ multiplex PCR. Among a few hundred thousand clones listed, 80% to 90% were seen once. Material for sequencing was peripheral blood. Every receptor here comes from a woman of 80 years or more with acute or convalescent COVID-19. Each CDR3 is given without its conserved first and last residue. The order of the fields is V gene, J gene, CDR3 protein.

V gene: TRBV10-3
J gene: TRBJ2-7
CDR3 protein: AISPGQASYEQY

V gene: TRBV2
J gene: TRBJ2-1
CDR3 protein: ASSVGSSGTYNEQF

V gene: TRBV27
J gene: TRBJ1-1
CDR3 protein: ASSLTGSGEAF

V gene: TRBV5-1
J gene: TRBJ1-1
CDR3 protein: ASSTDRGMNTEAF

V gene: TRBV7-3
J gene: TRBJ2-1
CDR3 protein: ASSEAVDYEQF

V gene: TRBV5-6
J gene: TRBJ1-2
CDR3 protein: ASSPTGANYGYT

V gene: TRBV27
J gene: TRBJ2-3
CDR3 protein: ASSPGLARSGGTDTQY

V gene: TRBV19
J gene: TRBJ1-5
CDR3 protein: AISGGARQPQH

V gene: TRBV6-5
J gene: TRBJ2-1
CDR3 protein: ATTGQFLYNEQF

V gene: TRBV28
J gene: TRBJ2-2
CDR3 protein: ASSLTSGRFGELF

V gene: TRBV18
J gene: TRBJ1-4
CDR3 protein: ASSARQTELF

V gene: TRBV4-1
J gene: TRBJ2-7
CDR3 protein: ASSQELAVPYEQY

V gene: TRBV7-2
J gene: TRBJ1-2
CDR3 protein: ASSSSSTGINYGYT

V gene: TRBV19
J gene: TRBJ2-6
CDR3 protein: ASSRGAGANVLT

V gene: TRBV11-1
J gene: TRBJ2-7
CDR3 protein: ASGGLRGEQY

V gene: TRBV7-2
J gene: TRBJ1-1
CDR3 protein: ASSATPMNTEAF

V gene: TRBV13
J gene: TRBJ1-1
CDR3 protein: ASSLIGRNTEAF

V gene: TRBV6-1
J gene: TRBJ1-2
CDR3 protein: ASSAGSGGPNYGYT

V gene: TRBV7-9
J gene: TRBJ2-3
CDR3 protein: ASVPSLAVYTDTQY

V gene: TRBV12-3/TRBV12-4
J gene: TRBJ2-3
CDR3 protein: ASSFQSTDTQY

V gene: TRBV30
J gene: TRBJ1-1
CDR3 protein: AWSVIGGPTEAF

V gene: TRBV5-4
J gene: TRBJ1-2
CDR3 protein: ASSLSVSAGTYGYT

V gene: TRBV10-3
J gene: TRBJ2-7
CDR3 protein: AISEGQGTPYEQY

V gene: TRBV7-8
J gene: TRBJ2-2
CDR3 protein: ASSLSSPAAGELF

V gene: TRBV7-3
J gene: TRBJ1-1
CDR3 protein: ASSLEAGGNTEAF

V gene: TRBV27
J gene: TRBJ2-4
CDR3 protein: ASSLGGSKNIQY

V gene: TRBV18
J gene: TRBJ1-2
CDR3 protein: ASSPQGGGYGYT

V gene: TRBV18
J gene: TRBJ2-7
CDR3 protein: ASSPRENSYEQY

V gene: TRBV18
J gene: TRBJ1-3
CDR3 protein: ASSPAAYSGNTIY

V gene: TRBV12-3/TRBV12-4
J gene: TRBJ1-1
CDR3 protein: ASSRGQNTEAF

V gene: TRBV7-2
J gene: TRBJ1-1
CDR3 protein: ASSLPLNTEAF

V gene: TRBV18
J gene: TRBJ1-1
CDR3 protein: ASSPRADLNTEAF

V gene: TRBV6-5
J gene: TRBJ2-7
CDR3 protein: ASNQGTTPTYEQY

V gene: TRBV6-5
J gene: TRBJ2-7
CDR3 protein: ASSYSVGGDYEQY

V gene: TRBV19
J gene: TRBJ1-5
CDR3 protein: ASTPGQGNSNQPQH

V gene: TRBV9
J gene: TRBJ2-5
CDR3 protein: ASSHAGGRETQY

V gene: TRBV5-1
J gene: TRBJ2-5
CDR3 protein: ASSFTGAGETQY

V gene: TRBV6-5
J gene: TRBJ1-1
CDR3 protein: ASSSGSNTEAF

V gene: TRBV3-1/TRBV3-2
J gene: TRBJ2-2
CDR3 protein: ASSARETYTGELF

V gene: TRBV18
J gene: TRBJ1-1
CDR3 protein: ASSPVLSTEAF

V gene: TRBV6-5
J gene: TRBJ2-1
CDR3 protein: ASSRLAGGQAEQF

V gene: TRBV5-1
J gene: TRBJ1-1
CDR3 protein: ASSPPGGYTEAF

V gene: TRBV28
J gene: TRBJ1-6
CDR3 protein: ASSFGGNERSPLH

V gene: TRBV18
J gene: TRBJ1-5
CDR3 protein: ASSPPQANQPQH

V gene: TRBV7-2
J gene: TRBJ1-2
CDR3 protein: ASSSVLGGMNYGYT